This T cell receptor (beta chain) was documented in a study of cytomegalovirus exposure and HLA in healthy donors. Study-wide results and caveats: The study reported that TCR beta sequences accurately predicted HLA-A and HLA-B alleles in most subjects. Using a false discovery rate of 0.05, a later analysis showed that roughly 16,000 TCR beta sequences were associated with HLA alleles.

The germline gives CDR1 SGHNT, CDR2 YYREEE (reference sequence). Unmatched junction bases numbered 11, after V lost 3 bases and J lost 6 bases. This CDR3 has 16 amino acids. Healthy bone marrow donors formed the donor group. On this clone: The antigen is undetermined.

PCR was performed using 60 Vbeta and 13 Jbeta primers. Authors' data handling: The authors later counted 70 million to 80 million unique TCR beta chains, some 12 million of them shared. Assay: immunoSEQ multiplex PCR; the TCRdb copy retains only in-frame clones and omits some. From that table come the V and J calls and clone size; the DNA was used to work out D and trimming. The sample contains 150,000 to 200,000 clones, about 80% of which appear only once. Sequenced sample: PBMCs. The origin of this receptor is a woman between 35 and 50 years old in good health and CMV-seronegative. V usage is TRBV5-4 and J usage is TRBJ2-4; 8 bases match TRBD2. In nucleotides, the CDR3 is TGTGCCAGCAGCTCGAGGGCGGGAGGACCAGGAAACATTCAGTACTTC. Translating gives CASSSRAGGPGNIQYF.